The 8 T cell receptor beta chains listed next were all sequenced from one sample in a study of blood T cells in healthy people across ages. It was with a sample-barcoded 5' primer and a J-beta primer mix that a second PCR of about 6 to 12 cycles was run. One entry per CDR3 protein, called by TCRdb with MiXCR from the 5' RACE reads. The sample lists over 1.5 million distinct CDR3 sequences, roughly 52% occurring once. Material: blood. These receptors originate from a woman in her 40s in good health.

V gene TRBV12-3 or TRBV12-4 combines with J gene TRBJ1-2; 10 bases align to TRBD1. The trim removed 3 bases at V and 5 bases at J, leaving 3 bases unmatched. The CDR3 is 14 amino acids. This CDR3 is CASSFKGQGYGYTF. The DNA for the CDR3 is TGTGCCAGCAGTTTTAAGGGACAGGGGTATGGCTACACCTTC.

This clonotype appeared a few times. This chain uses TRBV5-4 with TRBJ2-1, with D perhaps being TRBD1 or TRBD2 (6 bases each). Germline V gene lookup returns CDR1 SGHNT and CDR2 YYREEE (reference sequence). The CDR3 is made up of 12 amino acids. V gave up 4 bases and J gave up 9 bases, with 11 bases separating them. The CDR3 reads CASSRGLGEQFF. The DNA for the CDR3 is TGTGCCAGCAGCCGGGGGCTGGGTGAGCAGTTCTTC.

This clonotype showed up just once. V and J are TRBV4-3 and TRBJ2-7; 9 bases fit TRBD2. J gave up 7 bases and V 1 base, and 11 bases lay outside the gene matches. Per germline, CDR1 LGHNA and CDR2 YSLEER. This CDR3 is 16 amino acids long. This CDR3 is CASSQAVIAGEREQYF. The CDR3 region has the DNA TGCGCCAGCAGCCAAGCAGTAATAGCGGGAGAGAGAGAGCAGTACTTC.

V usage is TRBV20-1 and J usage is TRBJ2-1; D not resolved. Germline V gene sequence: CDR1 DFQATT, CDR2 SNEGSKA (reference sequence). V lost 0 bases to trimming and J lost 0 bases, with 12 bases between them. The CDR3 is 16 amino acids. CDR3 amino acids: CSARDWARSSYNEQFF. The CDR3 nucleotides read TGCAGTGCTAGAGATTGGGCTAGGAGCTCCTACAATGAGCAGTTCTTC.

The chain couples TRBV4-1 to TRBJ1-2; D unclear. This CDR3 spans 14 amino acids. V was shortened by 4 bases and J by 2 bases, with 11 bases between the two germline ends. CDR1 MGHRA and CDR2 YSYEKL come from the germline V gene. CDR3 nucleotide sequence: TGCGCCAGCAGCCCAAGTCAACAGAACTATGGCTACACCTTC. Translated, it gives CASSPSQQNYGYTF.

This sequence joins TRBV4-2 and TRBJ2-7; TRBD2 matches at 7 bases. With the DNA end fitting TRBJ2-5 better, the J assignment may be wrong. This CDR3 region has 16 residues. Germline V gene data show CDR1 as LGHNA and CDR2 as YNFKEQ. CDR3 DNA: TGTGCCAGCAGCCAAGAGGGGCTAGCGGCTCAAGAGACCCAGTACTTC. Translating gives CASSQEGLAAQETQYF.

The V call is TRBV15, the J call TRBJ1-5, with a tentative D call TRBD1 (5 bases). CDR1 and CDR2 from the germline V gene are LNHNV and YYDKDF (reference sequence). V lost 0 bases to trimming and J lost 5 bases, with 14 bases between them. The CDR3 runs to 16 residues. CDR3 sequence: CATSRDNRPSHQPQHF. The CDR3 DNA reads TGTGCCACCAGCAGAGATAACAGGCCGTCGCATCAGCCCCAGCATTTT.

This rearrangement joins TRBV12-3 or TRBV12-4 to TRBJ1-2; D is possibly TRBD1 (5 bases). Trimming pared 6 bases from V and 5 bases from J, leaving 16 bases between. The CDR3 consists of 14 residues. DNA of the CDR3: TGTGCCAGCAGACGAGGAGGGGTTGGGTATGGCTACACCTTC. Translating gives CASRRGGVGYGYTF.